This note documents a single T cell receptor (beta chain) sequence. Its antigen is as yet unknown. This sample is drawn from a study of CD8+CD57+ T cells in acquired aplastic anemia. Turning to the study itself: Sorted CD4+ and CD8+ cells gave a mean 3.2 ug DNA, range roughly 0.2 to 27.4 ug. Study-level points and caveats: Patient and control CD8+ Simpson's diversity was not significantly different. Patients had around 28 CD8+ CDR3 sequences in common with controls (the shared set).

For CDR3 and TCR beta VDJ profiling, genomic DNA was the template used. A single record per CDR3 protein comes from TCRdb applying MiXCR to the reads. The sample gives around 200,000 distinct CDR3 sequences, approximately 48% of which show up once; around 13% is in the top ten. Patients chosen for sequencing had CD8+CD57+ cells that had expanded, as shown by flow cytometry. The CDR3 has 15 amino acids. Trimming stripped 2 bases from V and 1 base from J, with 9 bases between. Germline V lookup: CDR1 SGDLS, CDR2 YYNGEE. The J gene is TRBJ2-2, the V gene TRBV9; D may match TRBD1 or TRBD2 (6 bases each). Sequenced: sorted CD4+, CD8+, or CD8+CD57+ T cells (not recorded which) from PBMCs. The receptor comes from a human donor with aplastic anemia. The CDR3, as DNA: TGTGCCAGCAGCGTCGGGGGACAGAACACCGGGGAGCTGTTTTTT. Translating it yields CASSVGGQNTGELFF.